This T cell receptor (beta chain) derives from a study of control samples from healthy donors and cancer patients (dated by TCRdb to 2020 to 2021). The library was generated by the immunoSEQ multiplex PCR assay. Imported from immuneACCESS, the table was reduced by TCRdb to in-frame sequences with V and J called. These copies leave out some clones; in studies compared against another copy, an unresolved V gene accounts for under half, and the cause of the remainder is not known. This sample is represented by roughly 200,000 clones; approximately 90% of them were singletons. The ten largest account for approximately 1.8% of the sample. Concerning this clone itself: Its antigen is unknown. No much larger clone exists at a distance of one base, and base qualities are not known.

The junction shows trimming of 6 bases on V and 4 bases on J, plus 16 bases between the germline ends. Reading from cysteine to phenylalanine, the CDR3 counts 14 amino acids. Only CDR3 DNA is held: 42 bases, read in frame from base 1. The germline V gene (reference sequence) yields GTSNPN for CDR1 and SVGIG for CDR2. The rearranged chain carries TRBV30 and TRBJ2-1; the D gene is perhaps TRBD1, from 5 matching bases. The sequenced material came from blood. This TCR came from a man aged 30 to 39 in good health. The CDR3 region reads CACDGAVPYNEQFF. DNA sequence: TGTGCCTGCGATGGGGCCGTCCCTTACAATGAGCAGTTCTTC.